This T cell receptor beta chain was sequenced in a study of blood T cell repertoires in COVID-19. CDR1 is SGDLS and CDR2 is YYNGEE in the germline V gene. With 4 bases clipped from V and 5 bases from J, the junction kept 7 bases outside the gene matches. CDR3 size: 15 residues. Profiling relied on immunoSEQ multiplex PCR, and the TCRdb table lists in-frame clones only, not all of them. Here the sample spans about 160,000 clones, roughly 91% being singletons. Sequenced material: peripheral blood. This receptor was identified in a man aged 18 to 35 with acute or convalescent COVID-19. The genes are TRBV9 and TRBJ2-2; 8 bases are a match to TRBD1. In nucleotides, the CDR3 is TGTGCCAGCAGCACAAGGACAGGGACGACCGGGGAGCTGTTTTTT. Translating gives CASSTRTGTTGELFF.